A single T cell receptor beta chain is shown here with its context. The sample comes from a study of blood T cell repertoires in COVID-19. Clinical history reported by participants formed the basis on which cohorts were assigned. With 3 bases clipped from V and 1 base from J, the junction kept 1 base outside the gene matches. CDR3 length equals 16 residues. Germline V lookup: CDR1 KGHSH, CDR2 LQKENI. Measured with immunoSEQ multiplex PCR; TCRdb has only the in-frame clones, and not every one. The table lists fewer than 150,000 clones, 83% of them singletons. The chain uses TRBV18 and TRBJ2-3; TRBD2 aligns across 13 bases. This TCR derives from a man aged 30 to 39 who had recovered from COVID-19. Sequenced material: PBMCs or T cells enriched from blood (not recorded which). The CDR3 loop is CASSPGLAGRTDTQYF. Here the CDR3 DNA reads TGTGCCAGCTCACCGGGACTAGCGGGACGCACAGATACGCAGTATTTT. Filled out from reference TRBV18 and TRBJ2-3, the complete variable domain reads NAGVMQNPRHLVRRRGQEARLRCSPMKGHSHVYWYRQLPEEGLKFMVYLQKENIIDESGMPKERFSAEFPKEGPSILRIQQVVRGDSAAYFCASSPGLAGRTDTQYFGPGTRLTVL.